The next 27 T cell receptor beta chains were all read from a single sample in a study of OX40 agonist ivuxolimab in advanced cancers. The assay was immunoSEQ multiplex PCR, and TCRdb's table has in-frame clones only and misses some. The sample contains nearly 45,000 clones, 75% to 90% of which appear only once. The sample was CD4+ or CD8+ T cells sorted from blood, taken in a trial of the OX40 agonist ivuxolimab. These receptors were collected from an adult with an advanced solid tumor such as melanoma, head and neck, liver or kidney cancer.

V and J are TRBV14 and TRBJ2-5; D is perhaps TRBD1 (6 bases). This CDR3 is 15 amino acids long. Trimming left V 1 base short and J 8 bases short, with 17 bases between. From germline, CDR1 is SGHDN and CDR2 FVKESK. CDR3 DNA sequence: TGTGCCAGCAGCCAAGGGGCAGGGCAAGGGACAACCCAGTACTTC. This sequence encodes CASSQGAGQGTTQYF.

The genes are TRBV6-1 and TRBJ2-1, with 16 positions matching TRBD2. The V gene end was trimmed by 7 bases and the J gene end by 8 bases; junction bases not matched to a gene: 5. Germline loops: CDR1 MNHNS, CDR2 SASEGT. This CDR3 has 15 residues. This CDR3 reads CASNQGTSGGDEQFF. Written as DNA, the CDR3 is TGTGCCAGCAATCAGGGGACTAGCGGGGGGGATGAGCAGTTCTTC.

The chain uses TRBV4-3 and TRBJ1-4, with D perhaps matching TRBD1 (5 bases). Germline CDR1 is LGHNA and CDR2 is YSLEER. Trimming pared 0 bases from V and 4 bases from J, leaving 12 bases between. The CDR3 extends over 16 amino acids. This chain's CDR3 is CASSQDTGGLNEKLFF. The CDR3 nucleotides read TGCGCCAGCAGCCAAGATACCGGGGGACTTAATGAAAAACTGTTTTTT.

This clone was counted only a few times. The chain employs TRBV15 and TRBJ1-1; no clear D gene. The CDR3 has 14 amino acids. Germline CDR1 and CDR2: LNHNV and YYDKDF (reference sequence). V was cut by 5 bases and J by 0 bases, with 10 bases left in between. Here the CDR3 reads CATSPQRLNTEAFF. CDR3 coding DNA: TGTGCCACCAGCCCCCAACGGCTGAACACTGAAGCTTTCTTT. Variable domain in full (rest from reference TRBV15 and TRBJ1-1): DAMVIQNPRYQVTQFGKPVTLSCSQTLNHNVMYWYQQKSSQAPKLLFHYYDKDFNNEADTPDNFQSRRPNTSFCFLDIRSPGLGDTAMYLCATSPQRLNTEAFFGQGTRLTVV.

The CDR3 protein is CASSSRLAGGIYNEQFF. In DNA, the CDR3 is TGTGCCAGCAGCTCAAGGTTAGCGGGGGGCATCTACAATGAGCAGTTCTTC. The V call is TRBV11-1, the J call TRBJ2-1; 10 bases line up with TRBD2. The CDR3 is made up of 17 amino acids. Trimming removed 4 bases from V and 3 bases from J; junction bases left unmatched: 9. Germline V gene data show CDR1 as SGHAT and CDR2 as FQDESV (reference sequence). The full variable domain, completed using reference TRBV11-1 and TRBJ2-1, is EAEVAQSPRYKITEKSQAVAFWCDPISGHATLYWYRQILGQGPELLVQFQDESVVDDSQLPKDRFSAERLKGVDSTLKIQPAELGDSAMYLCASSSRLAGGIYNEQFFGPGTRLTVL.

The CDR3 DNA reads TGTGCCAGCAGTGGCACTAAAGCGGGAGGTCACGAGCAGTACTTC. It translates to CASSGTKAGGHEQYF. The chain combines TRBV6-1 with TRBJ2-7; 9 bases match TRBD2. V lost 4 bases to trimming and J lost 5 bases; unmatched junction nucleotides: 9. The germline V gene has CDR1 MNHNS and CDR2 SASEGT. This CDR3 spans 15 amino acids.

Only a few counts were recorded for this clone. The V call is TRBV6-1, the J call TRBJ2-7, with D perhaps matching TRBD2 (5 bases). V lost 5 bases, J lost 4 bases, and 12 bases lay in between. Germline CDR1 and CDR2: MNHNS and SASEGT. The CDR3 has 13 amino acids. CDR3 nucleotides: TGTGCCAGCAGTTCCGTCTCGGGGTACGAGCAGTACTTC. Amino acid sequence: CASSSVSGYEQYF.

This clone was counted only a few times. The chain joins TRBV4-3 to TRBJ2-1, with a tentative D call TRBD1 (6 bases). Trimming took off 1 base at V and 10 bases at J, with 14 bases between the two ends. Germline-derived CDR1 and CDR2 are LGHNA and YSLEER. The CDR3 runs 14 residues. DNA of the CDR3: TGCGCCAGCAGCCAAGGAGACTTTCAGGGGGAGCAGTTCTTC. Translating gives CASSQGDFQGEQFF.

V gene TRBV29-1 combines with J gene TRBJ2-2; unclear D gene. V dropped 4 bases and J dropped 9 bases, with 9 bases sitting between them. The germline gives CDR1 SQVTM, CDR2 ANQGSEA. There are 11 residues in the CDR3. CDR3 bases: TGCAGCGTTGCCACTGCGAGGGAGCTGTTTTTT. Amino acid sequence: CSVATARELFF.

This chain joins TRBV6-1 and TRBJ2-4; TRBD1 matches 9 bases. From germline, CDR1 is MNHNS and CDR2 SASEGT. After removal of 6 bases from V and 8 bases from J, the junction contained 8 bases not matched to a gene. This CDR3 has 14 residues. In DNA form, the CDR3 reads TGTGCCAGCAGAAAGGGACAGGGCATTGACATTCAGTACTTC. This encodes CASRKGQGIDIQYF.

This chain links TRBV7-2 with TRBJ2-1; 10 bases are a match to TRBD2. The length of the CDR3 is 16 residues. V was pared by 5 bases and J by 7 bases, with 11 bases of the junction left unmatched. Germline CDR1 and CDR2: SGHTA and FQGNSA. The CDR3 coding sequence is TGTGCCAGCAGCCCCGCCGGAGCGGGGGGGCGGAATGAGCAGTTCTTC. Its translation: CASSPAGAGGRNEQFF. Full variable domain (remainder filled in from reference TRBV7-2 and TRBJ2-1): GAGVSQSPSNKVTEKGKDVELRCDPISGHTALYWYRQSLGQGLEFLIYFQGNSAPDKSGLPSDRFSAERTGGSVSTLTIQRTQQEDSAVYLCASSPAGAGGRNEQFFGPGTRLTVL.

The V and J genes are TRBV4-3 and TRBJ2-5, with D maybe TRBD2 (6 bases). The CDR3 is 18 amino acids. V dropped 0 bases and J dropped 5 bases, with 22 bases sitting between them. CDR1 is LGHNA, CDR2 YSLEER, per germline. The CDR3 DNA reads as TGCGCCAGCAGCCAAGATCTCTCTGGGGGGACGACTTACGAGACCCAGTACTTC. Encoded protein: CASSQDLSGGTTYETQYF.

The chain recombines TRBV7-3 with TRBJ2-1; possible D gene TRBD1, 6 bases. This CDR3 has 15 residues. In germline, CDR1 is SGHTA, CDR2 FQGTGA. V was trimmed by 5 bases and J by 2 bases, leaving 13 bases between them. Here the CDR3 DNA reads TGTGCCAGCAGCATTACAGGGTATCCCTACAATGAGCAGTTCTTC. Its protein product is CASSITGYPYNEQFF.

The chain joins TRBV30 to TRBJ1-3; tentatively, D is TRBD1 (6 bases). From germline, CDR1 is GTSNPN and CDR2 SVGIG (reference sequence). This CDR3 is built from 15 residues. The V end lost 7 bases, the J end lost 0 bases, and 16 bases lay between the germline ends. CDR3 amino acids: CALGGPQVSGNTIYF. The DNA for the CDR3 is TGTGCCTTAGGGGGGCCACAGGTCTCTGGAAACACCATATATTTT.

A single count supports this clone. The gene calls are TRBV5-6 and TRBJ2-6; perhaps TRBD2 as D (5 bases). The germline V gene encodes CDR1 SGHDT and CDR2 YYEEEE. V dropped 1 base and J dropped 0 bases, with 14 bases sitting between them. The CDR3 consists of 18 residues. CDR3 sequence (DNA): TGTGCCAGCAGCTTGAGAAGCGGTATATTCTCTGGGGCCAACGTCCTGACTTTC. Its translation is CASSLRSGIFSGANVLTF.

This chain uses TRBV15 with TRBJ2-3; possibly TRBD2 for D (6 bases). This CDR3 spans 17 amino acids. Trimming pared 3 bases from V and 0 bases from J, leaving 16 bases between. CDR1 and CDR2 from the germline V gene are LNHNV and YYDKDF (reference sequence). CDR3 sequence: CATSRGLSGGSTDTQYF. The CDR3 nucleotides are TGTGCCACCAGCAGGGGTCTTAGTGGGGGGAGCACAGATACGCAGTATTTT.

This clone was observed a few times. The chain recombines TRBV7-2 with TRBJ1-1, with D possibly TRBD1 on 5 matching bases. In germline, CDR1 is SGHTA, CDR2 FQGNSA. With 5 bases removed from V and 6 bases from J, the gap between germline ends came to 13 bases. The CDR3 extends over 13 amino acids. CDR3 in amino acids: CASSRDGGAEAFF. The DNA of the CDR3 is TGTGCCAGCAGCCGTGATGGGGGGGCTGAAGCTTTCTTT.

V gene TRBV19 combines with J gene TRBJ2-1; D call uncertain. V was shortened by 3 bases and J by 6 bases, with 9 bases between the two germline ends. CDR1 is LNHDA and CDR2 is SQIVND in the germline V gene (reference sequence). This CDR3 has 13 residues. In DNA form, the CDR3 reads TGTGCCAGTAGTATCCGAGTCGGCAATGAGCAGTTCTTC. Protein: CASSIRVGNEQFF.

The count of this clone is one. The chain recombines TRBV7-8 with TRBJ2-3; perhaps TRBD2 as D (5 bases). Per germline, CDR1 SGHVS and CDR2 FQNEAQ. Trimming removed 6 bases from V and 1 base from J, with 11 bases in between. The CDR3 loop spans 14 amino acids. The CDR3 coding sequence is TGTGCCAGCAGGACTACAATAGGCACAGATACGCAGTATTTT. This codes for CASRTTIGTDTQYF.

This clone showed up just a few times. The rearrangement uses TRBV5-6 and TRBJ1-5; D gene unclear. V was clipped by 2 bases and J by 4 bases, with 4 bases between them. Germline-derived CDR1 and CDR2 are SGHDT and YYEEEE. CDR3 length equals 12 residues. CDR3 nucleotide sequence: TGTGCCAGCAGCTTCCTAAATCAGCCCCAGCATTTT. Translated, it gives CASSFLNQPQHF.

CDR3 in amino acids: CASSSHRATNEKLFF. CDR3 DNA sequence: TGTGCCAGCAGTTCCCACAGGGCAACTAATGAAAAACTGTTTTTT. The chain recombines TRBV6-5 with TRBJ1-4, with D possibly matching TRBD1 (6 bases). CDR3 length: 15 residues. Germline values: CDR1 MNHEY, CDR2 SVGAGI. Trimming stripped 4 bases from V and 0 bases from J, with 9 bases between.

The chain employs TRBV5-1 and TRBJ1-4; tentatively, D is TRBD1 (5 bases). With 3 bases removed from V and 8 bases from J, the gap between germline ends came to 17 bases. In germline, CDR1 is SGHRS, CDR2 YFSETQ. This CDR3 is built from 15 residues. The CDR3 loop is CASSYGRGSDEKLFF. The CDR3 region has the DNA TGCGCCAGCAGCTATGGGAGGGGCAGTGACGAAAAACTGTTTTTT.

The rearrangement uses TRBV25-1 and TRBJ2-1; 9 nucleotides line up with TRBD1. Unmatched junction bases numbered 10, after V lost 8 bases and J lost 5 bases. The length of the CDR3 is 15 residues. Germline values: CDR1 MGHDK, CDR2 SYGVNS. The CDR3 DNA is TGTGCCAGCGGCCCGATAGACAGGGGGGACAATGAGCAGTTCTTC. Its protein is CASGPIDRGDNEQFF.

V and J are TRBV25-1 and TRBJ2-7, with D tentatively TRBD1 (5 bases). Germline V gives CDR1 MGHDK, CDR2 SYGVNS. This CDR3 has 11 residues. Trimming cost V 7 bases and J 6 bases, with 10 bases left between them. The CDR3 coding sequence is TGTGCCAGCACTCAGGGTCCCGAGCAGTACTTC. Its protein product is CASTQGPEQYF.

The CDR3 here is CASSKDWHRDRKPLLAKNIQYF. CDR3 coding DNA: TGTGCCAGCAGCAAAGATTGGCACCGGGACAGAAAACCGCTACTAGCCAAAAACATTCAGTACTTC. V is TRBV21-1 and J is TRBJ2-4; the D call in the table, TRBD1, was not verified against the DNA. TRBV21-1 is deemed a pseudogene. This CDR3 region has 22 residues.

The rearrangement uses TRBV2 and TRBJ2-3, with 7 bases matching TRBD2. Germline lookup yields CDR1 SNHLY and CDR2 FYNNEI. V was pared by 7 bases and J by 2 bases, with 9 bases of the junction left unmatched. This CDR3 spans 15 amino acids. The CDR3 sequence: CASMNRAGHTDTQYF. DNA for the CDR3: TGTGCCAGCATGAATCGAGCGGGGCACACAGATACGCAGTATTTT.

The chain carries TRBV10-3 and TRBJ1-3, with D tentatively TRBD1 (6 bases). The V gene lost 8 bases and the J gene lost 0 bases, with 14 bases spanning the gap. The CDR3 is made up of 15 amino acids. Germline assignment: CDR1 ENHRY and CDR2 SYGVKD. The CDR3 protein is CAISSDSPSGNTIYF. The CDR3, as DNA: TGTGCCATCTCCTCGGACAGTCCCTCTGGAAACACCATATATTTT.